What follows is one TCR beta chain and its context. The CDR3 runs 15 residues. Trimming stripped 6 bases from V and 3 bases from J, with 15 bases between. Germline V gene sequence: CDR1 ENHRY, CDR2 SYGVKD. Donors in Cohort 3 who had recovered were those with two negative PCRs, healthcare professional clearance, or resolution of their symptoms. The record originates from a study of blood T cell repertoires in COVID-19. Study information: COVID-19 samples collected from the United States, Italy and Spain covered acute and convalescent phases. From T cells, B-cell-depleted T cells, or PBMCs came the material, which was cDNA or gDNA.

TCRdb keeps only in-frame clones here, not all; method: immunoSEQ multiplex PCR. The sample has around 300,000 clones, approximately 88% seen once. This clonotype originated in a woman in her forties who had recovered from COVID-19. Sequences were obtained from PBMCs or T cells enriched from blood (not recorded which). This chain connects TRBV10-3 to TRBJ2-1; D possibly corresponds to TRBD2 (6 bases). As DNA, the CDR3 is TGTGCCATCAGGAAATTTGAGGGAGGCTACAATGAGCAGTTCTTC. This translates into CAIRKFEGGYNEQFF.